One T cell receptor (beta chain) is described in this entry. This sample stems from a study of blood T cell repertoires in COVID-19. The repertoire was sequenced with immunoSEQ multiplex PCR; TCRdb's copy has only in-frame clones and lacks some. In the table there are approximately 300,000 clones, around 84% of which are singletons. The sequenced sample consisted of PBMCs or T cells enriched from blood (not recorded which). The clonotype comes from a young woman who had been exposed to COVID-19.

The CDR3 region is CASSLVSADTQYF. The CDR3 coding sequence is TGTGCCAGCAGTTTAGTTTCCGCAGATACGCAGTATTTT. The V and J genes are TRBV27 and TRBJ2-3, with unresolved D. The germline V and J ends were trimmed by 2 bases and 4 bases, with 7 bases remaining between them. Per germline, CDR1 MNHEY and CDR2 SMNVEV (reference sequence). This CDR3 has 13 residues.